The rows below give T cell receptor beta chains drawn from one sample of a study of CD8 T cells in Susac syndrome. TCRdb re-derived calls from the immunoSEQ multiplex PCR reads in MiXCR, one entry per CDR3 protein. The sample includes 180,000 or so distinct CDR3 sequences, less than 95% seen only once; the top ten take around 0.11%. Sequenced: CD4+ T cells from PBMCs. These receptors were obtained from a human donor in good health. CDR3s include the opening cysteine and the closing phenylalanine or tryptophan. The order of the fields is D gene, clone size, V gene, J gene, CDR3 DNA, CDR3 protein. The D gene is left open where the match is weak. The size of a clone is reported for some rows only, either as once, few or many, or as a class for expanded clones.

d_call: .; clone_size: .; v_call: TRBV20-1; j_call: TRBJ2-6; cdr3_nt: TGCAGTGCTGTCGGACAGTCTGGGGCCAACGTCCTGACTTTC; cdr3_aa: CSAVGQSGANVLTF
d_call: .; clone_size: .; v_call: TRBV7-2; j_call: TRBJ2-3; cdr3_nt: TGTGCCAGCAGCCTCCGACAACCGCCAGGAGGGACGCAGTATTTT; cdr3_aa: CASSLRQPPGGTQYF
d_call: TRBD1; clone_size: .; v_call: TRBV6-5; j_call: TRBJ2-7; cdr3_nt: TGTGCCAGCCGACCGGGACAGGGGGTCAACGAGCAGTACTTC; cdr3_aa: CASRPGQGVNEQYF
d_call: .; clone_size: .; v_call: TRBV6-6; j_call: TRBJ2-1; cdr3_nt: TGTGCCAGCAGTTACTCGAGAGTTTACAATGAGCAGTTCTTC; cdr3_aa: CASSYSRVYNEQFF
d_call: .; clone_size: .; v_call: TRBV2; j_call: TRBJ2-1; cdr3_nt: TGTGCCAATAGCCAGGGGTACAATGAGCAGTTCTTC; cdr3_aa: CANSQGYNEQFF
d_call: .; clone_size: .; v_call: TRBV5-1; j_call: TRBJ1-2; cdr3_nt: TGCGCCAGCCGACGGGGAGTGGAGGCTTATGGCTACACCTTC; cdr3_aa: CASRRGVEAYGYTF
d_call: .; clone_size: .; v_call: TRBV20-1; j_call: TRBJ2-7; cdr3_nt: TGCAGTGCTAGAGCAACTATTCGGTCTTGGGAGCAGTACTTC; cdr3_aa: CSARATIRSWEQYF
d_call: TRBD1; clone_size: .; v_call: TRBV28; j_call: TRBJ1-5; cdr3_nt: TGTGCCAGCATCACAGGGGGTCAGCCCCAGCATTTT; cdr3_aa: CASITGGQPQHF
d_call: TRBD1; clone_size: .; v_call: TRBV7-2; j_call: TRBJ2-7; cdr3_nt: TGTGCCAGCCTCCCCGGGGACAGCTCCTACGAGCAGTACTTC; cdr3_aa: CASLPGDSSYEQYF
d_call: .; clone_size: .; v_call: TRBV4-3; j_call: TRBJ2-7; cdr3_nt: TGCGCCAGCAGCCAAGATCAAGGGGCAGAGTACGAGCAGTACTTC; cdr3_aa: CASSQDQGAEYEQYF
d_call: .; clone_size: .; v_call: TRBV23-1; j_call: TRBJ1-4; cdr3_nt: TGCGCCAGCAGTCCCGGGACAACTAATGAAAAACTGTTTTTT; cdr3_aa: CASSPGTTNEKLFF
d_call: .; clone_size: .; v_call: TRBV30; j_call: TRBJ1-2; cdr3_nt: TGTGCCTGGAGTGTAGGCAGGGCCGCTAACTATGGCTACACCTTC; cdr3_aa: CAWSVGRAANYGYTF
d_call: .; clone_size: .; v_call: TRBV6-6; j_call: TRBJ1-5; cdr3_nt: TGTGCCAGCAGTCGCACCGGGACTGAGGGCAATCAGCCCCAGCATTTT; cdr3_aa: CASSRTGTEGNQPQHF
d_call: .; clone_size: .; v_call: TRBV3-1; j_call: TRBJ2-1; cdr3_nt: TGTGCCAGCAGCTCCGGGATCCGCTACAATGAGCAGTTCTTC; cdr3_aa: CASSSGIRYNEQFF
d_call: .; clone_size: .; v_call: TRBV29-1; j_call: TRBJ2-3; cdr3_nt: TGCAGCGTTGAAGCATCGGGGGGCGCAGGTACGCAGTATTTT; cdr3_aa: CSVEASGGAGTQYF
d_call: TRBD1; clone_size: .; v_call: TRBV5-4; j_call: TRBJ2-2; cdr3_nt: TGTGCCAGCAGCTTGTTCGGTCGGGGACAGGGGAACACCGGGGAGCTGTTTTTT; cdr3_aa: CASSLFGRGQGNTGELFF
d_call: TRBD2; clone_size: once; v_call: TRBV20-1; j_call: TRBJ2-3; cdr3_nt: TGCAGTGCTAGGGGACTAGCGGGAGTCACAGATACGCAGTATTTT; cdr3_aa: CSARGLAGVTDTQYF
d_call: TRBD1; clone_size: .; v_call: TRBV6-2/TRBV6-3; j_call: TRBJ2-1; cdr3_nt: TGTGCCAGCAGTGCTAACCGGGACAGGATCAATGAGCAGTTCTTC; cdr3_aa: CASSANRDRINEQFF
d_call: .; clone_size: .; v_call: TRBV27; j_call: TRBJ1-5; cdr3_nt: TGTGCCAGCAGGGGCGGGAGCCGGGACGCGCCCCAGCATTTT; cdr3_aa: CASRGGSRDAPQHF
d_call: .; clone_size: once; v_call: TRBV27; j_call: TRBJ1-1; cdr3_nt: TGTGCCAGCAGTTCCCGACAGAAGAACACTGAAGCTTTCTTT; cdr3_aa: CASSSRQKNTEAFF
d_call: TRBD1; clone_size: .; v_call: TRBV3-1; j_call: TRBJ2-3; cdr3_nt: TGTGCCAGCAGCCTAGGGACAGGCCCAGATACGCAGTATTTT; cdr3_aa: CASSLGTGPDTQYF
d_call: TRBD1; clone_size: .; v_call: TRBV2; j_call: TRBJ1-2; cdr3_nt: TGTGCCAGCAGGACAGGGGGCGACTATGGCTACACCTTC; cdr3_aa: CASRTGGDYGYTF
d_call: .; clone_size: once; v_call: TRBV3-1; j_call: TRBJ1-4; cdr3_nt: TGTGCCAGCAGCTCTAGGGGTGAAAAACTGTTTTTT; cdr3_aa: CASSSRGEKLFF
d_call: TRBD2; clone_size: .; v_call: TRBV29-1; j_call: TRBJ2-3; cdr3_nt: TGCAGCGTTGAAGACCCGACTAGCGGGATCACAGATACGCAGTATTTT; cdr3_aa: CSVEDPTSGITDTQYF
d_call: TRBD2; clone_size: .; v_call: TRBV29-1; j_call: TRBJ2-7; cdr3_nt: TGCAGCGCCTGGACTAGCCCGAACGAGCAGTACTTC; cdr3_aa: CSAWTSPNEQYF
d_call: TRBD2; clone_size: .; v_call: TRBV18; j_call: TRBJ2-2; cdr3_nt: TGTGCCAGCGGGTCCGGGACTAGCGGGAAAAACACCGGGGAGCTGTTTTTT; cdr3_aa: CASGSGTSGKNTGELFF
d_call: TRBD1; clone_size: .; v_call: TRBV30; j_call: TRBJ2-1; cdr3_nt: TGTGCCGGGAACAGGGGACCCTACAATGAGCAGTTCTTC; cdr3_aa: CAGNRGPYNEQFF
d_call: .; clone_size: .; v_call: TRBV6-6; j_call: TRBJ2-5; cdr3_nt: TGTGCCAGCAGTTACCCCCGGGCGACTACTCAAGAGACCCAGTACTTC; cdr3_aa: CASSYPRATTQETQYF
d_call: .; clone_size: .; v_call: TRBV29-1; j_call: TRBJ1-5; cdr3_nt: TGCAGCGTTGCGGATGGCAGGTTCAATCAGCCCCAGCATTTT; cdr3_aa: CSVADGRFNQPQHF
d_call: .; clone_size: .; v_call: TRBV12-3/TRBV12-4; j_call: TRBJ2-7; cdr3_nt: TGTGCCAGCAGTCTGAACTACGAGCAGTACTTC; cdr3_aa: CASSLNYEQYF
d_call: .; clone_size: .; v_call: TRBV12-3/TRBV12-4; j_call: TRBJ2-3; cdr3_nt: TGTGCCAGCAGTTTGGTACGAGATACGCAGTATTTT; cdr3_aa: CASSLVRDTQYF
d_call: .; clone_size: .; v_call: TRBV7-2; j_call: TRBJ1-2; cdr3_nt: TGTGCCAGCAGCCGGAGGAACTATGGCTACACCTTC; cdr3_aa: CASSRRNYGYTF
d_call: .; clone_size: .; v_call: TRBV4-3; j_call: TRBJ1-2; cdr3_nt: TGCGCCAGCAGCCAAATTGGGGGCAGGAACTATGGCTACACCTTC; cdr3_aa: CASSQIGGRNYGYTF
d_call: .; clone_size: .; v_call: TRBV7-3; j_call: TRBJ1-1; cdr3_nt: TGTGCCAGCAGCTTAACAGCGGACACTGAAGCTTTCTTT; cdr3_aa: CASSLTADTEAFF
d_call: TRBD1; clone_size: few; v_call: TRBV29-1; j_call: TRBJ1-1; cdr3_nt: TGCAGCGTTGGGACAGGGAACACTGAAGCTTTCTTT; cdr3_aa: CSVGTGNTEAFF
d_call: TRBD2; clone_size: .; v_call: TRBV6-2/TRBV6-3; j_call: TRBJ2-7; cdr3_nt: TGTGCCAGCAGCCAGACTAGCGGATCCTACGAGCAGTACTTC; cdr3_aa: CASSQTSGSYEQYF
d_call: .; clone_size: .; v_call: TRBV12-3/TRBV12-4; j_call: TRBJ2-3; cdr3_nt: TGTGCCAGCAGTTCGGGGGATACGCAGTATTTT; cdr3_aa: CASSSGDTQYF
d_call: .; clone_size: .; v_call: TRBV30; j_call: TRBJ2-1; cdr3_nt: TGTGCCTGGAGTAAGGGGTACTCCTACAATGAGCAGTTCTTC; cdr3_aa: CAWSKGYSYNEQFF
d_call: TRBD2; clone_size: .; v_call: TRBV3-1; j_call: TRBJ2-7; cdr3_nt: TGTGCCAGCAGCCATCCTAGCGGGTACGAGCAGTACTTC; cdr3_aa: CASSHPSGYEQYF
d_call: TRBD2; clone_size: .; v_call: TRBV5-8; j_call: TRBJ2-1; cdr3_nt: TGTGCCAGCAGCTTGGGCGAGCGGGAAAATGAGCAGTTCTTC; cdr3_aa: CASSLGERENEQFF
d_call: .; clone_size: .; v_call: TRBV24-1; j_call: TRBJ2-7; cdr3_nt: TGTGCCACCAGTGATTCGGGGCGGAGCTCCTACGAGCAGTACTTC; cdr3_aa: CATSDSGRSSYEQYF
d_call: .; clone_size: .; v_call: TRBV29-1; j_call: TRBJ2-4; cdr3_nt: .; cdr3_aa: CSVVARGTGLKF
d_call: TRBD2; clone_size: .; v_call: TRBV5-1; j_call: TRBJ2-1; cdr3_nt: TGCGCCAGCAGTTCCCTAGCGGGAGCGGACAATGAGCAGTTCTTC; cdr3_aa: CASSSLAGADNEQFF